The clone carrying this T cell receptor beta chain appeared once. The data were taken from a study of blood T cell repertoires in COVID-19. Some clones are missing from TCRdb's copy, which holds only in-frame ones; the method was immunoSEQ multiplex PCR. Of around 260,000 clones in the sample, 70% to 90% were seen once. This clonotype originated in a woman aged 25 to 39 who had recovered from COVID-19. Specimen: PBMCs or T cells enriched from blood (not recorded which).

In nucleotides, the CDR3 is TGTGCCATCAGTGCCGGACAGCTAGGAGATGGCTACACCTTC. Its translation is CAISAGQLGDGYTF. The rearrangement joins TRBV10-3 to TRBJ1-2; possible D gene TRBD1, 6 bases. Germline V lookup: CDR1 ENHRY, CDR2 SYGVKD. CDR3 length: 14 residues. V was shortened by 4 bases and J by 6 bases, with 15 bases between the two germline ends.